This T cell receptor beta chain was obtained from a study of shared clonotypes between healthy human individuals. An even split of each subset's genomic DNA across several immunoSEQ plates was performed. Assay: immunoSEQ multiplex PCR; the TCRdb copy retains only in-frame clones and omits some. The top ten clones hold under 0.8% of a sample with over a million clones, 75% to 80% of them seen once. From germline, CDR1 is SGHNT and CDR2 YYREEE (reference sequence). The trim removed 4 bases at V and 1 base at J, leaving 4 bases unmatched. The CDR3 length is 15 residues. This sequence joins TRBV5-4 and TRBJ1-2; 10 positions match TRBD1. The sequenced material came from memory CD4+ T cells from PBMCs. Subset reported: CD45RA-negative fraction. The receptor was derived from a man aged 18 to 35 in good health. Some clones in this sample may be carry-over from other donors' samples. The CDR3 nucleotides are TGTGCCAGCAGCCCGACAGGGGGCGGTAACTATGGCTACACCTTC. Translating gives CASSPTGGGNYGYTF.